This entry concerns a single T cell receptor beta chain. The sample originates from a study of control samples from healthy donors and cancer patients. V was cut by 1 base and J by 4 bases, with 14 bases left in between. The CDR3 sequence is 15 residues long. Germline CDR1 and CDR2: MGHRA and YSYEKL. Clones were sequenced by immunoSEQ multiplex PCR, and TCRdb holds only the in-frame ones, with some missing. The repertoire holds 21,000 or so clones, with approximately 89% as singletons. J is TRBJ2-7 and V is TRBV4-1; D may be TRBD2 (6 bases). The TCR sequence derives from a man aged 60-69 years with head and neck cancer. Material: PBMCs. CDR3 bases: TGCGCCAGCAGCCAAGCACCGGGACTGATTTACGAGCAGTACTTC. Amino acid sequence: CASSQAPGLIYEQYF.